These 27 T cell receptor beta chains share one sample of origin, sequenced in a study of blood T cell repertoires in COVID-19. Profiled with immunoSEQ multiplex PCR; TCRdb holds only in-frame clones, not every one. The sample carries 210,000 or so clones, 86% recorded once. Sequencing input: peripheral blood. All receptors derive from a woman in her forties or fifties with acute or convalescent COVID-19.

This chain joins TRBV28 and TRBJ2-2; the D gene is possibly TRBD1 (5 bases). This CDR3 is 15 amino acids long. Per the germline V gene, CDR1 is MDHEN and CDR2 is SYDVKM. V was trimmed by 3 bases and J by 2 bases, leaving 10 bases between them. CDR3 DNA sequence: TGTGCCAGCAGTTTGCCACAGGACAACACCGGGGAGCTGTTTTTT. It encodes CASSLPQDNTGELFF.

The rearrangement links TRBV19 to TRBJ1-2, with 9 bases that match TRBD1. The length of the CDR3 is 18 residues. The germline V gene has CDR1 LNHDA and CDR2 SQIVND (reference sequence). With 2 bases clipped from V and 4 bases from J, the junction kept 14 bases outside the gene matches. CDR3 DNA sequence: TGTGCCAGTAGTATAAACCCTCTCCGGGACAGGGTCTCCTATGGCTACACCTTC. Translated: CASSINPLRDRVSYGYTF.

The rearrangement joins TRBV16 to TRBJ1-2; 7 nucleotides line up with TRBD1. In germline, CDR1 is KGHSY, CDR2 FQNENV. V was clipped by 4 bases and J by 5 bases; unmatched bases: 13. The CDR3 covers 16 residues. For the CDR3, the DNA is TGTGCCAGCAGCCGCACCTTGACCGGGACAGCATATGGCTACACCTTC. Amino acid sequence: CASSRTLTGTAYGYTF.

The gene calls are TRBV11-1 and TRBJ2-2; 7 nucleotides agree with TRBD1. With 2 bases clipped from V and 4 bases from J, the junction kept 7 bases outside the gene matches. The length of the CDR3 is 16 residues. The V gene's germline CDR1 is SGHAT and CDR2 FQDESV (reference sequence). The CDR3 DNA reads as TGTGCCAGCAGCTTATCAGGGACAGTCCGCACCGGGGAGCTGTTTTTT. Its protein product is CASSLSGTVRTGELFF. Full variable domain (rest looked up from reference TRBV11-1 and TRBJ2-2): EAEVAQSPRYKITEKSQAVAFWCDPISGHATLYWYRQILGQGPELLVQFQDESVVDDSQLPKDRFSAERLKGVDSTLKIQPAELGDSAMYLCASSLSGTVRTGELFFGEGSRLTVL.

The rearrangement joins TRBV2 to TRBJ1-5; 7 bases are a match to TRBD1. This CDR3 is 16 amino acids long. Germline CDR1 and CDR2: SNHLY and FYNNEI. The ends lost 4 bases at V and 0 bases at J; junction bases unmatched: 6. The DNA of the CDR3 is TGTGCCAGCAGTGCAGGACAGGTATATAGCAATCAGCCCCAGCATTTT. Translating gives CASSAGQVYSNQPQHF.

V usage is TRBV5-1 and J usage is TRBJ1-5; D is perhaps TRBD1 (6 bases). Looked up from germline, CDR1 is SGHRS and CDR2 is YFSETQ. CDR3 length: 13 amino acids. Trimming removed 0 bases from V and 7 bases from J, with 8 bases in between. CDR3 in DNA: TGCGCCAGCAGCTTGGAAGGGGGACAGCCCCAGCATTTT. It is translated as CASSLEGGQPQHF.

This chain joins TRBV6-1 and TRBJ1-5; 9 bases match TRBD1. The germline V gene has CDR1 MNHNS and CDR2 SASEGT. V was pared by 4 bases and J by 0 bases, with 10 bases of the junction left unmatched. This CDR3 has 18 residues. CDR3 loop: CASSAMTGGFYSNQPQHF. DNA of the CDR3: TGTGCCAGCAGTGCAATGACAGGGGGATTCTATAGCAATCAGCCCCAGCATTTT.

The genes are TRBV27 and TRBJ2-7, with D possibly TRBD1 on 6 matching bases. The CDR3 runs 17 residues. Germline V gene data show CDR1 as MNHEY and CDR2 as SMNVEV (reference sequence). V lost 5 bases and J lost 3, with 23 bases in between. The CDR3, as DNA: TGTGCCAGCAGTGGTAACAGGGCCCAGGGACCTGTCTACGAGCAGTACTTC. The encoded protein is CASSGNRAQGPVYEQYF.

This chain connects TRBV15 to TRBJ1-2; D is perhaps TRBD1 (5 bases). V lost 2 bases, J lost 0 bases, and 13 bases lay in between. Germline CDR1 is LNHNV and CDR2 is YYDKDF (reference sequence). There are 16 residues in the CDR3. CDR3: CATSRQRQLPNYGYTF. The CDR3 DNA sequence: TGTGCCACCAGCAGACAAAGACAGCTACCTAACTATGGCTACACCTTC.

In DNA form, the CDR3 reads TGCAGCGCTAATCAGAAGAACACTGAAGCTTTCTTT. It is translated as CSANQKNTEAFF. This rearrangement joins TRBV29-1 to TRBJ1-1, with D unresolved. V was clipped by 7 bases and J by 1 base, with 10 bases between them. Germline loops: CDR1 SQVTM, CDR2 ANQGSEA. The CDR3 has 12 amino acids.

J is TRBJ2-5 and V is TRBV10-3, with D possibly being TRBD1 (6 bases). This CDR3 comprises 14 residues. Trimming cost V 6 bases and J 4 bases, with 15 bases left between them. Germline-derived CDR1 and CDR2 are ENHRY and SYGVKD. The CDR3 DNA is TGTGCCATCAGGGACGGACAGTCGGGAGAGACCCAGTACTTC. Translated: CAIRDGQSGETQYF.

Many counts were recorded for this clone. The chain carries TRBV7-9 and TRBJ2-2; possibly TRBD2 for D (6 bases). Deletions cut 11 bases from V and 2 bases from J, with 12 bases between. From germline, CDR1 is SEHNR and CDR2 FQNEAQ (reference sequence). This CDR3 is built from 13 residues. CDR3 DNA sequence: TGTGCCGGGACTGAGGGAAACACCGGGGAGCTGTTTTTT. It codes for CAGTEGNTGELFF.

The chain couples TRBV25-1 to TRBJ2-3; 9 bases match TRBD2. This CDR3 spans 15 amino acids. Germline-derived CDR1 and CDR2 are MGHDK and SYGVNS. Trimming removed 1 base from V and 7 bases from J; junction bases left unmatched: 6. As DNA, the CDR3 is TGTGCCAGCAGTGAATCGGGGACTAGCAAAAATACGCAGTATTTT. This sequence encodes CASSESGTSKNTQYF.

The rearrangement links TRBV4-1 to TRBJ2-5; weak D call: TRBD1 (6 bases). The germline gives CDR1 MGHRA, CDR2 YSYEKL. This CDR3 comprises 18 residues. Deletions cut 0 bases from V and 4 bases from J, with 21 bases between. The CDR3: CASSQESLIGGLSETQYF. CDR3 nucleotides: TGCGCCAGCAGCCAAGAAAGTTTGATAGGGGGATTGTCAGAGACCCAGTACTTC.

The chain joins TRBV18 to TRBJ2-7; the D gene is possibly TRBD2 (5 bases). Germline CDR1 is KGHSH and CDR2 is LQKENI. This CDR3 comprises 16 residues. Trimming took 5 bases from V and 0 from J, leaving 17 bases between them. The CDR3 reads CASSGEGDRGSYEQYF. The CDR3 DNA sequence: TGTGCCAGCTCAGGCGAGGGTGACCGGGGCTCCTACGAGCAGTACTTC.

This chain uses TRBV6-2 or TRBV6-3 with TRBJ1-5; 8 positions match TRBD1. This CDR3 comprises 15 residues. The V segment lost 6 bases and the J segment 4 bases; nucleotides outside the gene matches: 8. Per germline, CDR1 MNHEY and CDR2 SVGEGT. CDR3 bases: TGTGCCAGCAGCTTGACCAGGGGGCCGAATCAGCCCCAGCATTTT. It specifies CASSLTRGPNQPQHF.

This clone was recorded at least ten times. CDR3 in DNA: TGCGCCAGCAGCCTGTTAGGGGGCGAGGTCCATGAGCAGTTCTTC. This sequence encodes CASSLLGGEVHEQFF. This sequence joins TRBV5-1 and TRBJ2-1, with 7 bases fitting TRBD1. Trimming removed 4 bases from V and 8 bases from J; junction bases left unmatched: 12. This CDR3 contains 15 residues. Germline V gene sequence: CDR1 SGHRS, CDR2 YFSETQ. Full variable domain (rest looked up from reference TRBV5-1 and TRBJ2-1): KAGVTQTPRYLIKTRGQQVTLSCSPISGHRSVSWYQQTPGQGLQFLFEYFSETQRNKGNFPGRFSGRQFSNSRSEMNVSTLELGDSALYLCASSLLGGEVHEQFFGPGTRLTVL.

The chain links TRBV7-6 to TRBJ1-1; D is undetermined. Germline V CDR1 and CDR2: SGHVS, FNYEAQ. The CDR3 sequence is 15 residues long. The V end lost 5 bases, the J end lost 2 bases, and 15 bases lay between the germline ends. CDR3 in amino acids: CASSPNQAPNTEAFF. The CDR3 region has the DNA TGTGCCAGCAGCCCTAATCAGGCCCCCAACACTGAAGCTTTCTTT.

Comments on this clone: The same CDR3 is also encoded by other DNA sequences in this sample. This rearrangement joins TRBV11-3 to TRBJ2-1; no clear D gene. The germline V gene has CDR1 SGHNT and CDR2 YENEEA. The CDR3 sequence is 13 residues long. Trimming shortened V by 5 bases and J by 0 bases, and 5 bases separated the two germline ends. The CDR3 sequence: CASSLSSYNEQFF. The CDR3 nucleotides are TGTGCCAGCAGCCTTAGCTCCTACAATGAGCAGTTCTTC.

This chain joins TRBV6-2 or TRBV6-3 and TRBJ2-1, with 7 bases fitting TRBD2. The CDR3 covers 14 residues. CDR1 MNHEY and CDR2 SVGEGT come from the germline V gene. Germline trimming cut 5 bases from V and 4 bases from J; bases unmatched to any gene: 5. This chain's CDR3 is CASSTLAEYNEQFF. CDR3 DNA sequence: TGTGCCAGCAGTACGCTAGCGGAGTACAATGAGCAGTTCTTC.

The CDR3 DNA reads TGTGCCTGGAGTCGACATACAGGGAATAGCAATCAGCCCCAGCATTTT. Encoded protein: CAWSRHTGNSNQPQHF. The genes are TRBV30 and TRBJ1-5; tentative D call: TRBD1 (6 bases). The CDR3 covers 16 residues. V was cut by 2 bases and J by 0 bases, with 14 bases left in between. In germline, CDR1 is GTSNPN, CDR2 SVGIG (reference sequence).

A note on this clone: This specimen includes other DNA sequences encoding the same CDR3. DNA of the CDR3: TGCGCCAGCACCGAACAGGGGGCGTCGCGAGGCTACACCTTC. It specifies CASTEQGASRGYTF. The chain couples TRBV5-1 to TRBJ1-2; TRBD1 aligns across 9 bases. In germline, CDR1 is SGHRS, CDR2 YFSETQ. Trimming removed 6 bases from V and 8 bases from J; junction bases left unmatched: 11. This CDR3 region has 14 residues.

This chain links TRBV7-2 with TRBJ2-5; 9 nucleotides agree with TRBD1. V lost 5 bases, J lost 2 bases, and 6 bases stayed unmatched. The CDR3 has 15 amino acids. CDR1 is SGHTA, CDR2 FQGNSA, per germline. CDR3 nucleotides: TGTGCCAGCAGCCCCTGGGACAGGGAGCAAGAGACCCAGTACTTC. It yields the protein CASSPWDREQETQYF. Supplemented by reference TRBV7-2 and TRBJ2-5, the full variable domain reads GAGVSQSPSNKVTEKGKDVELRCDPISGHTALYWYRQSLGQGLEFLIYFQGNSAPDKSGLPSDRFSAERTGGSVSTLTIQRTQQEDSAVYLCASSPWDREQETQYFGPGTRLLVL.

This chain uses TRBV7-8 with TRBJ2-7; TRBD2 matches at 12 bases. This CDR3 has 14 amino acids. Germline V gene sequence: CDR1 SGHVS, CDR2 FQNEAQ. With 4 bases clipped from V and 5 bases from J, the junction kept 3 bases outside the gene matches. The CDR3 sequence: CASSSTSGGHEQYF. Written as DNA, the CDR3 is TGTGCCAGCAGCTCGACTAGCGGGGGCCACGAGCAGTACTTC.

The chain combines TRBV6-1 with TRBJ2-4, with 7 bases lining up with TRBD1. Trimming took 3 bases from V and 9 from J; bases not matched to a gene: 11. CDR1 MNHNS and CDR2 SASEGT come from the germline V gene. This CDR3 comprises 15 residues. Written as DNA, the CDR3 is TGTGCCAGCAGTGAGTACGGACAGGAGAGAGTCATTCAGTACTTC. Translated: CASSEYGQERVIQYF.

The rearrangement uses TRBV11-2 and TRBJ2-7; 10 bases match TRBD2. Germline V gene data show CDR1 as SGHAT and CDR2 as FQNNGV. The CDR3 contains 15 residues. J lost 1 base, V lost 8 bases, and 8 bases had no gene match. For the CDR3, the DNA is TGTGCCAGCGGGACCGGACTAGCGGCTTCCTACGAGCAGTACTTC. This encodes CASGTGLAASYEQYF.

The chain is built from TRBV27 and TRBJ2-1; no clear D gene. V was cut by 5 bases and J by 7 bases, with 12 bases left in between. The CDR3 length is 13 residues. Germline-derived CDR1 and CDR2 are MNHEY and SMNVEV (reference sequence). The CDR3 bases are TGTGCCAGCAGTCTCCTGGTTACAAATGAGCAGTTCTTC. This translates into CASSLLVTNEQFF.